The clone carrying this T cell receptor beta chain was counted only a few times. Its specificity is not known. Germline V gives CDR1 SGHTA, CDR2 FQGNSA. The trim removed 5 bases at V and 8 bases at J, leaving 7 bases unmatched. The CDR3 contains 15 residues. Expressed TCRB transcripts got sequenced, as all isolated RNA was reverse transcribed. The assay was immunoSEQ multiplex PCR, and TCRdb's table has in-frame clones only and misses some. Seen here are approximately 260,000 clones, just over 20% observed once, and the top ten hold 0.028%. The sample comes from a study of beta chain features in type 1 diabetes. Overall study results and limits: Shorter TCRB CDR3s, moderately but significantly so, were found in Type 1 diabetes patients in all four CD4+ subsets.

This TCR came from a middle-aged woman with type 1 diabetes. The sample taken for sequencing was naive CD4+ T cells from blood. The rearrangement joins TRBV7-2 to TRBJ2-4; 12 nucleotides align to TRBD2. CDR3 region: CASSERLAGVDIQYF. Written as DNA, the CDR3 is TGTGCCAGCAGCGAGCGACTAGCGGGAGTAGACATTCAGTACTTC.